Shown below are 22 T cell receptor beta chains from a single sample sequenced in a study of T cell responses to AZD1222 COVID-19 vaccine. This table comes from immunoSEQ multiplex PCR, and its TCRdb copy is limited to in-frame clones, with some not included. The sample shows about 110,000 clones, about 90% of them seen only once. The sample in question was peripheral blood, obtained on day 0 of AZD1222 vaccination. All receptors derive from an adult in good health.

The chain combines TRBV27 with TRBJ2-4; TRBD2 matches 12 bases. In germline, CDR1 is MNHEY, CDR2 SMNVEV (reference sequence). V lost 4 bases to trimming and J lost 8 bases; unmatched junction nucleotides: 9. The CDR3 spans 16 residues. CDR3 in DNA: TGTGCCAGCAGTTCTATGACTAGCGGGAGTTTTGACATTCAGTACTTC. Amino acid sequence: CASSSMTSGSFDIQYF.

The chain uses TRBV7-9 and TRBJ2-2; no clear D. The ends were cut back, 3 bases at V and 6 bases at J, with 8 bases in the middle. Germline CDR1 SEHNR, CDR2 FQNEAQ (reference sequence). This CDR3 contains 13 residues. The CDR3 DNA follows: TGTGCCAGCAGCTTCACCCTAGCCGGGGAGCTGTTTTTT. This translates into CASSFTLAGELFF.

The J gene is TRBJ1-5, the V gene TRBV2; 9 bases agree with TRBD1. Per the germline V gene, CDR1 is SNHLY and CDR2 is FYNNEI. The CDR3 consists of 15 residues. V was pared by 6 bases and J by 7 bases, with 10 bases of the junction left unmatched. The CDR3 sequence is CASSQGQGGRQPQHF. CDR3 in DNA: TGTGCCAGCAGCCAGGGACAGGGAGGGAGGCAGCCCCAGCATTTT.

The chain is built from TRBV27 and TRBJ1-2; D call uncertain. The CDR3 is 12 amino acids. The V gene lost 5 bases and the J gene lost 2 bases, with 6 bases spanning the gap. Looked up from germline, CDR1 is MNHEY and CDR2 is SMNVEV (reference sequence). CDR3 sequence (DNA): TGTGCCAGCAGTCATAAGAACTATGGCTACACCTTC. Residues: CASSHKNYGYTF.

The chain combines TRBV30 with TRBJ2-5; D not certain. CDR1 and CDR2 from the germline V gene are GTSNPN and SVGIG (reference sequence). The V end was cut by 2 bases, the J end by 2 bases, with 12 bases between. The CDR3 has 14 amino acids. The CDR3 DNA follows: TGTGCCTGGAGTAAAAAGGACGGACAAGAGACCCAGTACTTC. Its protein product is CAWSKKDGQETQYF.

The rearrangement links TRBV5-1 to TRBJ1-1; D gene ambiguous. There are 14 residues in the CDR3. CDR1 and CDR2 (germline): SGHRS, YFSETQ. V gave up 3 bases and J gave up 1 base, with 10 bases separating them. The CDR3 nucleotides read TGCGCCAGCAGCTCAGTACAGACGAACACTGAAGCTTTCTTT. It is translated as CASSSVQTNTEAFF.

The rearrangement links TRBV27 to TRBJ2-7; 7 nucleotides line up with TRBD2. There are 17 residues in the CDR3. The germline V gene encodes CDR1 MNHEY and CDR2 SMNVEV (reference sequence). The junction had 13 bases not matched to a gene; V was cut back by 3 bases and J by 2 bases. CDR3 residues: CASSFSGGRRGTYEQYF. As DNA, the CDR3 is TGTGCCAGCAGTTTTTCGGGGGGTCGGCGGGGAACCTACGAGCAGTACTTC.

The chain joins TRBV19 to TRBJ1-2; D possibly corresponds to TRBD1 (5 bases). Trimming cost V 3 bases and J 4 bases, with 12 bases left between them. There are 14 residues in the CDR3. CDR1 is LNHDA and CDR2 is SQIVND in the germline V gene (reference sequence). This CDR3 reads CASSILQGFYGYTF. Written as DNA, the CDR3 is TGTGCCAGTAGTATCTTGCAGGGTTTCTATGGCTACACCTTC.

The V gene is TRBV29-1, the J gene TRBJ1-2; 11 nucleotides line up with TRBD1. Germline-derived CDR1 and CDR2 are SQVTM and ANQGSEA. The CDR3 loop spans 13 amino acids. The J segment lost 3 bases and the V segment lost 6 bases, leaving 3 bases of the junction unmatched. DNA for the CDR3: TGCAGCGTGGGGGACAGGGGGGACTATGGCTACACCTTC. It translates to CSVGDRGDYGYTF.

The rearrangement uses TRBV19 and TRBJ2-5; no definite D call. There are 14 residues in the CDR3. V gave up 0 bases and J gave up 0 bases, with 5 bases separating them. From germline, CDR1 is LNHDA and CDR2 SQIVND (reference sequence). CDR3 DNA: TGTGCCAGTAGTATAGACAGCTACCAAGAGACCCAGTACTTC. This gives the protein CASSIDSYQETQYF.

This sequence joins TRBV4-1 and TRBJ1-4; no firm D call. The CDR3 contains 15 residues. The germline V gene encodes CDR1 MGHRA and CDR2 YSYEKL. V gave up 1 base and J gave up 4 bases, with 10 bases separating them. CDR3 protein: CASSQGDGRNEKLFF. Written as DNA, the CDR3 is TGCGCCAGCAGCCAAGGAGACGGTCGTAATGAAAAACTGTTTTTT.

The J gene is TRBJ2-7, the V gene TRBV28; maybe TRBD1 (6 bases). The CDR3 length is 12 residues. Trimming left V 5 bases short and J 4 bases short, with 9 bases between. CDR1 and CDR2 (germline): MDHEN, SYDVKM. In DNA, the CDR3 is TGTGCCAGCAGTATAACAGGGTACGAGCAGTACTTC. This gives the protein CASSITGYEQYF.

The chain joins TRBV27 to TRBJ2-7, with 9 bases aligning to TRBD2. Losses at the gene ends were 9 bases for V and 0 bases for J; bases not matched to a gene: 9. Germline CDR1 reads MNHEY; CDR2 reads SMNVEV (reference sequence). The CDR3 runs 15 residues. CDR3 coding DNA: TGTGCCAGTACCAGCGGGGGGACAGACTCCTACGAGCAGTACTTC. It codes for CASTSGGTDSYEQYF.

The V and J genes are TRBV28 and TRBJ1-4; D may be TRBD1 (5 bases). Trimming took 1 base from V and 8 from J, leaving 17 bases between them. This CDR3 comprises 16 residues. Germline assignment: CDR1 MDHEN and CDR2 SYDVKM. This CDR3 reads CASSLFGLQGGEKLFF. For the CDR3, the DNA is TGTGCCAGCAGTTTATTTGGACTGCAGGGTGGCGAAAAACTGTTTTTT.

This clone has a single count. The gene calls are TRBV30 and TRBJ1-4; D not certain. Trimming took 1 base from V and 0 from J, leaving 9 bases between them. The CDR3 length is 15 residues. Germline assignment: CDR1 GTSNPN and CDR2 SVGIG (reference sequence). The CDR3 nucleotides are TGTGCCTGGAGTGGGAGGACGCCAACTAATGAAAAACTGTTTTTT. Residues: CAWSGRTPTNEKLFF.

This sequence joins TRBV3-1 (or the pseudogene TRBV3-2) and TRBJ1-1; tentatively, D is TRBD1 (6 bases). The CDR3 extends over 17 amino acids. V was pared by 4 bases and J by 7 bases, with 25 bases between. The germline CDR1 and CDR2 sequences are LGHDT and YNNKEL (reference sequence). Here the CDR3 reads CASSRQGGSATGFEAFF. The CDR3, as DNA: TGTGCCAGCAGCCGTCAAGGTGGTTCCGCAACAGGGTTTGAAGCTTTCTTT.

This clone was seen just once. The chain joins TRBV5-1 to TRBJ2-1; D not resolved. The CDR3 loop spans 12 amino acids. From germline, CDR1 is SGHRS and CDR2 YFSETQ. Trimming removed 0 bases from V and 6 bases from J, with 4 bases in between. The CDR3 protein is CASSLATNEQFF. The CDR3, as DNA: TGCGCCAGCAGCTTGGCGACCAATGAGCAGTTCTTC.

Only one count was recorded for this clone. The chain uses TRBV7-9 and TRBJ2-3; 8 bases match TRBD1. This CDR3 contains 18 residues. Germline CDR1 is SEHNR and CDR2 is FQNEAQ (reference sequence). V lost 5 bases and J lost 1; bases outside the gene matches: 14. CDR3 in DNA: TGTGCCAGCAGCAACACCAGGGGGACAGGTCACCGCACAGATACGCAGTATTTT. Residues: CASSNTRGTGHRTDTQYF.

This clone came up a few times. The chain employs TRBV28 and TRBJ1-2; a weak D match, TRBD1 (6 bases). Trimming pared 6 bases from V and 4 bases from J, leaving 18 bases between. The length of the CDR3 is 15 residues. Germline V gene data show CDR1 as MDHEN and CDR2 as SYDVKM. This CDR3 reads CASRPQTGQVYGYTF. Here the CDR3 DNA reads TGTGCCAGCAGGCCCCAAACAGGGCAAGTCTATGGCTACACCTTC.

This chain uses TRBV7-9 with TRBJ2-1, with TRBD2 matching over 7 bases. The length of the CDR3 is 15 residues. The V segment lost 4 bases and the J segment 9 bases; nucleotides outside the gene matches: 12. Germline CDR1 is SEHNR and CDR2 is FQNEAQ (reference sequence). CDR3 loop: CASSYGRLATGEQFF. The CDR3, as DNA: TGTGCCAGCAGCTACGGAAGACTAGCAACGGGTGAGCAGTTCTTC.

The CDR3 protein is CATSEGTANTEAFF. DNA for the CDR3: TGTGCCACCAGTGAAGGGACAGCAAACACTGAAGCTTTCTTT. The chain uses TRBV24-1 and TRBJ1-1, with TRBD1 matching over 7 bases. CDR1 KGHDR and CDR2 SFDVKD come from the germline V gene. CDR3 length: 14 residues. V lost 4 bases and J lost 2; bases outside the gene matches: 3.

J is TRBJ2-1 and V is TRBV5-4; tentative D call: TRBD1 (5 bases). Trimming stripped 2 bases from V and 12 bases from J, with 21 bases between. Germline lookup yields CDR1 SGHNT and CDR2 YYREEE (reference sequence). The CDR3 length is 15 residues. Written as DNA, the CDR3 is TGTGCCAGCAGCTTAAGGGGTCCGACTTTCATCATGCAGTTCTTC. This codes for CASSLRGPTFIMQFF.